Presented here are 20 T cell receptor beta chains from one specimen sequenced in a study of blood T cell repertoires in COVID-19 (dated by TCRdb to 2018 to 2021). Library preparation used the immunoSEQ multiplex PCR assay. Entries here come from immuneACCESS through TCRdb and include only in-frame sequences with V and J called. Some clones fail to appear in such tables; in the studies checked, an unresolved V gene covers under half of the shortfall, and the cause of the remainder is unknown. Here the sample has roughly 230,000 clones; around 90% occur a single time. The ten largest clonotypes hold more than 0.55% of the sample. The sequencing sample was made of peripheral blood. These receptors were taken from a human donor in a cohort sampled during active COVID-19.

This clone was detected only a few times. The chain links TRBV30 to TRBJ1-2, with D possibly matching TRBD1 (5 bases). CDR1 GTSNPN and CDR2 SVGIG come from the germline V gene (reference sequence). The V gene lost 0 bases and the J gene lost 7 bases, with 12 bases spanning the gap. The CDR3 runs 13 residues. The DNA for the CDR3 is TGTGCCTGGAGTGTCTGGGGGGTCGTTGGCTACACCTTC. Its translation is CAWSVWGVVGYTF. Combining the CDR3 with reference TRBV30 and TRBJ1-2 gives the whole variable domain SQTIHQWPATLVQPVGSPLSLECTVEGTSNPNLYWYRQAAGRGLQLLFYSVGIGQISSEVPQNLSASRPQDRQFILSSKKLLLSDSGFYLCAWSVWGVVGYTFGSGTRLTVV.

The V call is TRBV21-1, the J call TRBJ2-7; the table's D call, TRBD2, was not checked against the DNA. TRBV21-1 is listed as a pseudogene. The CDR3 contains 14 residues. Written as DNA, the CDR3 is TGTGCCAGCAGCAAACTAGCGGGGGCCCTCGAGCAGTACTTC. Its translation is CASSKLAGALEQYF.

J is TRBJ2-7 and V is TRBV19, with D tentatively TRBD2 (6 bases). This CDR3 has 15 amino acids. From germline, CDR1 is LNHDA and CDR2 SQIVND (reference sequence). Trimming left V 1 base short and J 5 bases short, with 15 bases between. CDR3 loop: CASSIGGEYLDEQYF. The DNA for the CDR3 is TGTGCCAGTAGTATAGGCGGGGAATATCTTGACGAGCAGTACTTC.

This chain uses TRBV11-2 with TRBJ1-1; 7 bases align to TRBD1. This CDR3 region has 12 residues. Germline CDR1 reads SGHAT; CDR2 reads FQNNGV. V lost 4 bases, J lost 6 bases, and 2 bases stayed unmatched. The CDR3 spells CASSSQGAEAFF. The CDR3 DNA follows: TGTGCCAGCAGCTCGCAGGGGGCTGAAGCTTTCTTT.

This chain links TRBV10-3 with TRBJ2-7, with unresolved D. Trimming pared 9 bases from V and 5 bases from J, leaving 17 bases between. The CDR3 runs 13 residues. Germline lookup yields CDR1 ENHRY and CDR2 SYGVKD. CDR3 coding DNA: TGTGCCATGCAGAGAGAACGAGACAACGAGCAGTACTTC. It is translated as CAMQRERDNEQYF.

The V gene is TRBV30, the J gene TRBJ1-1, with TRBD1 matching over 11 bases. CDR3 length: 13 residues. Trimming cost V 6 bases and J 5 bases; bases outside gene matches: 5. The germline gives CDR1 GTSNPN, CDR2 SVGIG (reference sequence). As DNA, the CDR3 is TGTGCCTGTACTCGGGACAGGGGGACTGAAGCTTTCTTT. Its protein is CACTRDRGTEAFF.

The chain uses TRBV2 and TRBJ2-5; D gene unclear. Trimming took 8 bases from V and 5 from J, leaving 9 bases between them. CDR1 and CDR2 from the germline V gene are SNHLY and FYNNEI. The CDR3 length is 11 residues. CDR3: CASSVRETQYF. Written as DNA, the CDR3 is TGTGCCAGCTCCGTCCGTGAGACCCAGTACTTC.

J is TRBJ1-6 and V is TRBV4-3; a possible D gene is TRBD1 (6 bases). This CDR3 is 15 amino acids long. Per germline, CDR1 LGHNA and CDR2 YSLEER. V was cut by 3 bases and J by 9 bases, with 15 bases left in between. CDR3 nucleotide sequence: TGCGCCAGCAGCCATGGGACGGGACAAGGTTCACCCCTCCACTTT. Amino acids: CASSHGTGQGSPLHF.

This clone has only one observation. The J gene is TRBJ1-2, the V gene TRBV19; D is ambiguous. The CDR3 extends over 13 amino acids. V lost 5 bases and J lost 3, with 10 bases in between. Germline CDR1 LNHDA, CDR2 SQIVND (reference sequence). The CDR3 sequence: CASSLEGYYGYTF. For the CDR3, the DNA is TGTGCCAGTAGTCTGGAGGGTTACTATGGCTACACCTTC.

This sequence joins TRBV18 and TRBJ1-1; D possibly corresponds to TRBD1 (5 bases). This CDR3 region has 16 residues. Trimming removed 2 bases from V and 1 base from J, with 14 bases in between. From germline, CDR1 is KGHSH and CDR2 LQKENI. The CDR3 DNA reads TGTGCCAGCTCACCAGTAACAGGCGGCTGGAACACTGAAGCTTTCTTT. Translation: CASSPVTGGWNTEAFF. The variable domain in full, with the rest retrieved from reference TRBV18 and TRBJ1-1, is NAGVMQNPRHLVRRRGQEARLRCSPMKGHSHVYWYRQLPEEGLKFMVYLQKENIIDESGMPKERFSAEFPKEGPSILRIQQVVRGDSAAYFCASSPVTGGWNTEAFFGQGTRLTVV.

The chain recombines TRBV2 with TRBJ1-2; the D is unclear. The CDR3 length is 12 residues. The germline V gene encodes CDR1 SNHLY and CDR2 FYNNEI. The V gene lost 3 bases and the J gene lost 9 bases, with 11 bases spanning the gap. CDR3 sequence reads: CASSDNGESYTF. DNA for the CDR3: TGTGCCAGCAGTGACAACGGTGAAAGCTACACCTTC.

The V and J genes are TRBV6-2 or TRBV6-3 and TRBJ2-3, with 9 nucleotides matching TRBD2. CDR1 is MNHEY and CDR2 is SVGEGT in the germline V gene. The CDR3 is 17 residues long. The V and J ends lost 0 bases and 4 bases, in that order; junction bases with no gene match: 8. The CDR3 nucleotides read TGTGCCAGCAGTTACTCGAAGCTAGCGGGGTATGCAGATACGCAGTATTTT. Amino acids: CASSYSKLAGYADTQYF.

V gene TRBV19 combines with J gene TRBJ2-1; 9 nucleotides align to TRBD2. The CDR3 has 17 amino acids. Germline V CDR1 and CDR2: LNHDA, SQIVND (reference sequence). The V and J ends lost 5 bases and 7 bases, in that order; junction bases with no gene match: 15. The CDR3 here is CASSHLPGTSFRNEQFF. The CDR3 DNA sequence: TGTGCCAGTAGTCATCTTCCCGGGACTAGCTTTCGGAATGAGCAGTTCTTC.

This chain connects TRBV28 to TRBJ2-7; 13 nucleotides line up with TRBD2. V lost 9 bases to trimming and J lost 7 bases; unmatched junction nucleotides: 12. There are 15 residues in the CDR3. CDR1 is MDHEN, CDR2 SYDVKM, per germline. The CDR3 DNA sequence: TGTGCCAGTTCTTTCCCGGGACTAGCGGGATATGAGCAGTACTTC. This sequence encodes CASSFPGLAGYEQYF.

V and J are TRBV4-3 and TRBJ2-1, with a possible D match to TRBD2 (6 bases). Germline values: CDR1 LGHNA, CDR2 YSLEER. The germline V and J ends were trimmed by 0 bases and 3 bases, with 9 bases remaining between them. This CDR3 is 15 amino acids long. CDR3 amino acids: CASSQEGGNYNEQFF. The CDR3 DNA sequence: TGCGCCAGCAGCCAAGAGGGGGGTAACTACAATGAGCAGTTCTTC.

This sequence joins TRBV30 and TRBJ1-4; D gene uncertain. The CDR3 runs 14 residues. Germline V lookup: CDR1 GTSNPN, CDR2 SVGIG (reference sequence). Trimming pared 1 base from V and 4 bases from J, leaving 10 bases between. The DNA of the CDR3 is TGTGCCTGGAGTGACTACGGAGTTAATGAAAAACTGTTTTTT. Its protein is CAWSDYGVNEKLFF.

This rearrangement joins TRBV11-3 to TRBJ2-7, with D uncertain. V was clipped by 4 bases and J by 3 bases, with 10 bases between them. Germline CDR1 and CDR2: SGHNT and YENEEA. The CDR3 is made up of 13 amino acids. The CDR3 DNA reads as TGTGCCAGCAGCTCCGCCCCACACTACGAGCAGTACTTC. This encodes CASSSAPHYEQYF.

The chain links TRBV6-2 or TRBV6-3 to TRBJ1-4, with TRBD1 matching 8 bases. CDR1 is MNHEY, CDR2 SVGEGT, per germline. The CDR3 extends over 14 amino acids. The trim removed 5 bases at V and 8 bases at J, leaving 7 bases unmatched. The DNA of the CDR3 is TGTGCCAGCAGTCGGGACAGGACTTACGAAAAACTGTTTTTT. Encoded protein: CASSRDRTYEKLFF.

About this clone itself: Other DNA sequences in the same sample also yield this CDR3. V usage is TRBV28 and J usage is TRBJ2-7, with 10 bases lining up with TRBD1. The length of the CDR3 is 12 residues. V shed 8 bases, J shed 2 bases, and the junction held 0 bases outside the gene matches. Germline CDR1 is MDHEN and CDR2 is SYDVKM. In DNA, the CDR3 is TGTGCCAGCGGACAGGGGGCCTACGAGCAGTACTTC. Protein sequence: CASGQGAYEQYF.

The V and J genes are TRBV7-3 and TRBJ2-7, with 8 bases lining up with TRBD2. This CDR3 spans 19 amino acids. Per the germline V gene, CDR1 is SGHTA and CDR2 is FQGTGA. V was clipped by 1 base and J by 0 bases; unmatched bases: 14. The DNA for the CDR3 is TGTGCCAGCAGCTTAAATCCCGGGACTAGTAATCGGAGCTCCTACGAGCAGTACTTC. It codes for CASSLNPGTSNRSSYEQYF.